A selection of T cell receptor beta chains follows, all from one sample in a study of blood T cell repertoires in COVID-19. Method: immunoSEQ multiplex PCR; TCRdb's copy keeps in-frame clones and lacks some. The sample includes about 270,000 clones, about 89% of them seen just once. The sequenced sample was peripheral blood. Receptors were obtained from a woman aged 60-70 years who had recovered from COVID-19. Each CDR3 is given with its conserved first and last residue. Fields, in order: clone size, D gene, V gene, J gene, CDR3 DNA, CDR3 protein. D genes are given only for firm matches. Some rows have no size entry. The others give once, few or many, or a class for an expanded clone.

clone_size: .
d_call: .
v_call: TRBV6-5
j_call: TRBJ1-2
cdr3_nt: TGTGCCAGCAGGACACAGGGTTCTGGCTACACCTTC
cdr3_aa: CASRTQGSGYTF

clone_size: .
d_call: TRBD2
v_call: TRBV5-6
j_call: TRBJ2-5
cdr3_nt: TGTGCCAGCAGCGTCCAAGCGGGGGCGAGGCGAGAGACCCAGTACTTC
cdr3_aa: CASSVQAGARRETQYF

clone_size: .
d_call: .
v_call: TRBV7-2
j_call: TRBJ1-3
cdr3_nt: TGTGCCAGCAGCGGCCACGAGGGGGGGCACCTCTTCTTAGGAAACACCATATATTTT
cdr3_aa: CASSGHEGGHLFLGNTIYF

clone_size: .
d_call: .
v_call: TRBV7-9
j_call: TRBJ2-3
cdr3_nt: TGTGCCAGCAGCTTAGGATGGGGGCGACATAGCACAGATACGCAGTATTTT
cdr3_aa: CASSLGWGRHSTDTQYF

clone_size: once
d_call: .
v_call: TRBV7-2
j_call: TRBJ1-4
cdr3_nt: TGTGCCAGCAGCTTAGTCCGCGGAAATGAAAAACTGTTTTTT
cdr3_aa: CASSLVRGNEKLFF

clone_size: .
d_call: .
v_call: TRBV5-6
j_call: TRBJ1-5
cdr3_nt: TGTGCCAGCAGCTTGGCCGATTTCGGTCCCAATCAGCCCCAGCATTTT
cdr3_aa: CASSLADFGPNQPQHF

clone_size: few
d_call: .
v_call: TRBV15
j_call: TRBJ1-2
cdr3_nt: TGTGCCACCGCCCCTCGGCAGGGAGGATATGGCTACACCTTC
cdr3_aa: CATAPRQGGYGYTF

clone_size: once
d_call: .
v_call: TRBV5-1
j_call: TRBJ2-3
cdr3_nt: TGCGCCAGCAGCTCACCACAACAGGGCTCGGATACGCAGTATTTT
cdr3_aa: CASSSPQQGSDTQYF

clone_size: .
d_call: TRBD1
v_call: TRBV5-1
j_call: TRBJ1-6
cdr3_nt: TGCGCCAGCAGCGAACAAACAGGGGGCTCACCCCTCCACTTT
cdr3_aa: CASSEQTGGSPLHF

clone_size: .
d_call: .
v_call: TRBV15
j_call: TRBJ2-3
cdr3_nt: TGTGCCACCAGCAGAGAGAGGTGGGAGGGGGTCACAGATACGCAGTATTTT
cdr3_aa: CATSRERWEGVTDTQYF

clone_size: .
d_call: .
v_call: TRBV7-2
j_call: TRBJ2-7
cdr3_nt: TGTGCCAGCAGCTTCTCGAGCTTAGACAGTTCCTACGAGCAGTACTTC
cdr3_aa: CASSFSSLDSSYEQYF

clone_size: .
d_call: .
v_call: TRBV7-2
j_call: TRBJ1-1
cdr3_nt: TGTGCCAGCAGCTTACGGGCGGGGCCTGAAGCTTTCTTT
cdr3_aa: CASSLRAGPEAFF

clone_size: .
d_call: .
v_call: TRBV7-2
j_call: TRBJ2-2
cdr3_nt: TGTGCCAGCAGCTTAGAGGGGGTTTTTGCCGGGGAGCTGTTTTTT
cdr3_aa: CASSLEGVFAGELFF

clone_size: .
d_call: .
v_call: TRBV18
j_call: TRBJ1-6
cdr3_nt: TGTGCCAGCTCACCACGAGGGTTGGGAGGGGATAATTCACCCCTCCACTTT
cdr3_aa: CASSPRGLGGDNSPLHF

clone_size: .
d_call: .
v_call: TRBV11-2
j_call: TRBJ1-5
cdr3_nt: TGTGCCAGCAGCCGGAGCAGGGAGGCTAGGTGGCCCCAGCATTTT
cdr3_aa: CASSRSREARWPQHF

clone_size: .
d_call: TRBD2
v_call: TRBV5-1
j_call: TRBJ2-7
cdr3_nt: TGCGCCAGCAGCTTGACTAGCGGGGGGGCGGGCGAGCAGTACTTC
cdr3_aa: CASSLTSGGAGEQYF

clone_size: .
d_call: TRBD2
v_call: TRBV20-1
j_call: TRBJ2-7
cdr3_nt: TGCAGTGCCCCACGGCTAGCGGTGGCGTACTTC
cdr3_aa: CSAPRLAVAYF

clone_size: .
d_call: TRBD2
v_call: TRBV11-2
j_call: TRBJ2-5
cdr3_nt: TGTGCCAGCAACCCGGGACTAGCGGGGACATCCCAAGAGACCCAGTACTTC
cdr3_aa: CASNPGLAGTSQETQYF

clone_size: .
d_call: .
v_call: TRBV7-2
j_call: TRBJ1-5
cdr3_nt: TGTGCCAGCAGCTTATGGGGAAGCGGAGATCAGCCCCAGCATTTT
cdr3_aa: CASSLWGSGDQPQHF

clone_size: .
d_call: TRBD1
v_call: TRBV27
j_call: TRBJ1-4
cdr3_nt: TGTGCCAGCAGAAGGGGACAGGGGAGCGAAAAACTGTTTTTT
cdr3_aa: CASRRGQGSEKLFF

clone_size: .
d_call: .
v_call: TRBV25-1
j_call: TRBJ1-5
cdr3_nt: TGTGCCAGCAGTGCGGGGGCGGGAGATCAGCCCCAGCATTTT
cdr3_aa: CASSAGAGDQPQHF

clone_size: .
d_call: .
v_call: TRBV5-1
j_call: TRBJ2-2
cdr3_nt: TGCGCCAGCAGCTGGACTCTAGGTTTAGCCGGGGAGCTGTTTTTT
cdr3_aa: CASSWTLGLAGELFF

clone_size: .
d_call: TRBD2
v_call: TRBV6-5
j_call: TRBJ2-5
cdr3_nt: TGTGCCAGCAGTTACCCGCGGGGGGGCCGGGAGACCCAGTACTTC
cdr3_aa: CASSYPRGGRETQYF

clone_size: few
d_call: .
v_call: TRBV7-3
j_call: TRBJ2-2
cdr3_nt: TGTGCCAGCAGCTTAGGCTTGGGAGGCACCGGGGAGCTGTTTTTT
cdr3_aa: CASSLGLGGTGELFF

clone_size: .
d_call: TRBD2
v_call: TRBV18
j_call: TRBJ2-5
cdr3_nt: TGTGCCAGCTCACCGCGGGGGACGGGGGAGACCCAGTACTTC
cdr3_aa: CASSPRGTGETQYF

clone_size: .
d_call: .
v_call: TRBV27
j_call: TRBJ2-7
cdr3_nt: TGTGCCAGCAGTCCGAACCGCGCAGGAAGGTCCGAGCAGTACTTC
cdr3_aa: CASSPNRAGRSEQYF

clone_size: .
d_call: .
v_call: TRBV29-1
j_call: TRBJ2-7
cdr3_nt: TGCAGCGGTGGAGTGTTCGACGAGCAGTACTTC
cdr3_aa: CSGGVFDEQYF

clone_size: .
d_call: .
v_call: TRBV5-4
j_call: TRBJ2-1
cdr3_nt: TGTGCCAGCAGCTCCGGACAGACCTACAATGAGCAGTTCTTC
cdr3_aa: CASSSGQTYNEQFF

clone_size: .
d_call: .
v_call: TRBV7-2
j_call: TRBJ2-4
cdr3_nt: TGTGCCAGCAGCCCACACCGGGAGACTCTAGCCAAAAACATTCAGTACTTC
cdr3_aa: CASSPHRETLAKNIQYF

clone_size: .
d_call: .
v_call: TRBV7-3
j_call: TRBJ1-1
cdr3_nt: TGTGCACACTCGGGAGGGACCACTGAAGCTTTCTTT
cdr3_aa: CAHSGGTTEAFF

clone_size: .
d_call: TRBD1
v_call: TRBV19
j_call: TRBJ2-5
cdr3_nt: TGTGCCGCCGGACAGGCGCTCGGAGAGACCCAGTACTTC
cdr3_aa: CAAGQALGETQYF

clone_size: .
d_call: .
v_call: TRBV27
j_call: TRBJ1-5
cdr3_nt: TGTGCCAGCAGTTTCGAGTGGACTTACCAGCCCCAGCATTTT
cdr3_aa: CASSFEWTYQPQHF

clone_size: .
d_call: TRBD1
v_call: TRBV19
j_call: TRBJ1-6
cdr3_nt: TGTGCCAGTAGTGGGGACAGGGGTTCACCCCTCCACTTT
cdr3_aa: CASSGDRGSPLHF

clone_size: .
d_call: .
v_call: TRBV3-1/TRBV3-2
j_call: TRBJ1-3
cdr3_nt: TGTGCCAGCAGCCAAGCCCTCGGAAACACCATATATTTT
cdr3_aa: CASSQALGNTIYF

clone_size: few
d_call: .
v_call: TRBV5-5
j_call: TRBJ2-3
cdr3_nt: TGTGCCAGCAGCTTTAGTGCGGGGGCTGTAGATACGCAGTATTTT
cdr3_aa: CASSFSAGAVDTQYF

clone_size: .
d_call: TRBD1
v_call: TRBV28
j_call: TRBJ2-7
cdr3_nt: TGTGCCAGCAGTGCGGGACAGGGAGGGTCCTACGAGCAGTACTTC
cdr3_aa: CASSAGQGGSYEQYF

clone_size: few
d_call: TRBD1
v_call: TRBV9
j_call: TRBJ1-1
cdr3_nt: TGTGCCAGCAGAGGACAGGGTCGGACTGAAGCTTTCTTT
cdr3_aa: CASRGQGRTEAFF

clone_size: .
d_call: .
v_call: TRBV18
j_call: TRBJ1-3
cdr3_nt: TGTGCCAGCTCACCACCGGGGGGGTTCTCTGGAAACACCATATATTTT
cdr3_aa: CASSPPGGFSGNTIYF

clone_size: few
d_call: .
v_call: TRBV5-1
j_call: TRBJ1-5
cdr3_nt: TGCGCCAGCAGCTTGGGCGGGTGGCCCCAGCATTTT
cdr3_aa: CASSLGGWPQHF

clone_size: .
d_call: TRBD1
v_call: TRBV29-1
j_call: TRBJ1-2
cdr3_nt: TGCAGCGTTGATCTGGGACAGGGCACTGGCTACACCTTC
cdr3_aa: CSVDLGQGTGYTF

clone_size: .
d_call: .
v_call: TRBV27
j_call: TRBJ1-2
cdr3_nt: TGTGCCAGCAGTTTAGTGCCCAGTGTCTATGGCTACACCTTC
cdr3_aa: CASSLVPSVYGYTF

clone_size: .
d_call: TRBD1
v_call: TRBV28
j_call: TRBJ1-2
cdr3_nt: TGTGCCAGCAGTTACCCGGGACAGGGTAACTATGGCTACACCTTC
cdr3_aa: CASSYPGQGNYGYTF

clone_size: .
d_call: TRBD1
v_call: TRBV7-2
j_call: TRBJ2-2
cdr3_nt: TGTGCCAGCTCCCCGACAGGGAGCGCCGGGGAGCTGTTTTTT
cdr3_aa: CASSPTGSAGELFF

clone_size: .
d_call: TRBD1
v_call: TRBV6-2/TRBV6-3
j_call: TRBJ1-5
cdr3_nt: TGTGCCAGCAGTTATGACAGGGGCTTTGCTGATCAGCCCCAGCATTTT
cdr3_aa: CASSYDRGFADQPQHF

clone_size: .
d_call: .
v_call: TRBV9
j_call: TRBJ1-1
cdr3_nt: TGTGCCAGCAGCTCATCGGGGGGGAACACTGAAGCTTTCTTT
cdr3_aa: CASSSSGGNTEAFF

clone_size: .
d_call: TRBD1
v_call: TRBV28
j_call: TRBJ1-2
cdr3_nt: TGTGCCAGCAACTCGGGACAGAAATCTGATGGCTACACCTTC
cdr3_aa: CASNSGQKSDGYTF

clone_size: .
d_call: .
v_call: TRBV11-2
j_call: TRBJ1-2
cdr3_nt: TGTGCCAGCAGCTTAGGCGGCGGTTCTGACTATGGCTACACCTTC
cdr3_aa: CASSLGGGSDYGYTF

clone_size: .
d_call: .
v_call: TRBV18
j_call: TRBJ2-1
cdr3_nt: TGTGCCAGCTCACGGCCGGGACTTACTTACAATGAGCAGTTCTTC
cdr3_aa: CASSRPGLTYNEQFF

clone_size: once
d_call: TRBD1
v_call: TRBV19
j_call: TRBJ1-2
cdr3_nt: TGTGCCAGTAGTGTCACAGGGGATCACGGCTACACCTTC
cdr3_aa: CASSVTGDHGYTF

clone_size: .
d_call: TRBD1
v_call: TRBV5-6
j_call: TRBJ2-7
cdr3_nt: TGTGCCAGCAGCAGGACAGGGAGCGCGCAGTACTTC
cdr3_aa: CASSRTGSAQYF

clone_size: .
d_call: .
v_call: TRBV4-1
j_call: TRBJ2-3
cdr3_nt: TGCGCCAGCAGCCAAGATAGGAGTTTCGCAGATACGCAGTATTTT
cdr3_aa: CASSQDRSFADTQYF